The rows below give T cell receptor beta chains drawn from one sample of a study of T cell repertoires in cytomegalovirus infection. No antigen is known for these receptors. Each CDR3 protein is one row after TCRdb ran MiXCR on the reads. The table lists about 220,000 distinct CDR3 sequences, 35% to 45% of them singletons. Sequenced material: CD8+ T cells from cultured PBMCs, taken from culture after CMV antigen stimulation. Receptors originate from a human donor in good health (CMV status not recorded). Some clones in this sample may be carry-over from other donors' samples. Both conserved end residues are part of each CDR3. D genes are given only for firm matches. The size of a clone is reported for some rows only, either as once, few or many, or as a class for expanded clones.

TRBD2	NA	TRBV11-3	TRBJ2-7	TGTGCCAGCAGCTTAGGCGGGAGAGTCGACGAGCAGTACTTC	CASSLGGRVDEQYF
NA	many	TRBV7-8	TRBJ1-6	TGTGCCAGCAGCTTAGGGGTAGCCTATAATTCACCCCTCCACTTT	CASSLGVAYNSPLHF
NA	few	TRBV28	TRBJ2-7	TGTGCCAGCAGTATATCCCCGGGACCCTCCGACGAGCAGTACTTC	CASSISPGPSDEQYF
NA	NA	TRBV4-1	TRBJ2-1	TGCGCCAGCAGAAAAGCGGCCACTGGCAATGAGCAGTTCTTC	CASRKAATGNEQFF
NA	few	TRBV6-2/TRBV6-3	TRBJ2-7	TGTGCCAGCAGTAACTCCAGGGTTGCCGGCGAGCAGTACTTC	CASSNSRVAGEQYF
TRBD2	NA	TRBV27	TRBJ2-7	TGTGCCAGCAGTCCTTCTAGCGGGGAGATCGCCTACGAGCAGTACTTC	CASSPSSGEIAYEQYF
TRBD1	few	TRBV7-3	TRBJ2-1	TGTGCCAGCAGCTCACGACAGGGAAAGGCCAATGAGCAGTTCTTC	CASSSRQGKANEQFF
NA	NA	TRBV7-4	TRBJ2-7	TGTGCCAGCAGCCCGGTCAGCTCCTACGAGCAGTACTTC	CASSPVSSYEQYF
TRBD1	few	TRBV12-3/TRBV12-4	TRBJ1-4	TGTGCCAGCAGGACCGGGACAGGGTATGAAAAACTGTTTTTT	CASRTGTGYEKLFF
NA	NA	TRBV20-1	TRBJ1-1	TGCAGTGCTAGAGCTCGAGGCCCGGAGATTTCGAACACTGAAGCTTTCTTT	CSARARGPEISNTEAFF
TRBD2	NA	TRBV7-8	TRBJ2-1	TGTGCCAGCAGCTCCGGACTAGCGGGAGGGGGTTCCTCCTACAATGAGCAGTTCTTC	CASSSGLAGGGSSYNEQFF
NA	NA	TRBV7-6	TRBJ2-5	TGTGCCAGCAGCTTAGTAAGGCCAGGCGAGGGGCGGGAGACCCAGTACTTC	CASSLVRPGEGRETQYF
TRBD2	NA	TRBV5-6	TRBJ2-1	TGTGCCAGCAGGGCAAGCGGGGGGCCCTACAATGAGCAGTTCTTC	CASRASGGPYNEQFF
TRBD2	few	TRBV11-3	TRBJ2-1	TGTGCCAGCAGCCCTACCGGGACTAGCGGGCCTGGGGAGCAGTTCTTC	CASSPTGTSGPGEQFF
TRBD1	NA	TRBV6-6	TRBJ1-1	TGTGCCAGCAGTTACTCGAGAGGGTATTTTTGGGACAGGGCGGTGGGTTTGACTGAAGCTTTCTTT	CASSYSRGYFWDRAVGLTEAFF
NA	NA	TRBV5-1	TRBJ2-1	TGCGCCAGCCAGGAGAGGGAGAATGAGCAGTTCTTC	CASQERENEQFF
NA	once	TRBV4-1	TRBJ1-5	TGTGCCAGCAGCCAAGATGGCCGCAATCAGCCCCAGCATTTT	CASSQDGRNQPQHF
NA	many	TRBV7-2	TRBJ1-2	TGTGCCAGCAGCTTAGGCAACTTCCAAGGGACATCGTCATACACCTTC	CASSLGNFQGTSSYTF
NA	NA	TRBV7-2	TRBJ1-5	TGTGCCAGCAGCTACCCAGGGAGCAATCAGCCCCAGCATTTT	CASSYPGSNQPQHF
NA	NA	TRBV7-3	TRBJ2-3	TGTGCCAGAAGCCCATTAAGGGGTAGCACAGATACGAAGTATTTT	CARSPLRGSTDTKYF
TRBD1	NA	TRBV27	TRBJ2-7	TGTGCCACCAAATCCGGGACAGTTTACGAGCAGTACTTC	CATKSGTVYEQYF
NA	NA	TRBV7-4	TRBJ2-5	TGTGCCAGCAGCTTTGGGGGTCTTGGAGAGACCCAGTACTTC	CASSFGGLGETQYF
NA	few	TRBV12-5	TRBJ2-1	TGTGCTAGTGGTTTGGCTACTAACCTCATGGGGCGAGGGAATGAGCAGTTCTTC	CASGLATNLMGRGNEQFF
NA	many	TRBV11-2	TRBJ2-7	TGTGCCAGCAGCCAAGCCCACTCTAGCTACGAGCAGTACTTC	CASSQAHSSYEQYF
NA	NA	TRBV29-1	TRBJ2-1	TGCAGCGTTGAAGATCCAGGGGGAGGTTCCTACAATGAGCAGTTCTTC	CSVEDPGGGSYNEQFF
NA	NA	TRBV11-2	TRBJ2-3	TGTGCCAGCAGCCCCAAGCCGGATAGCACAGATACGCAGTATTTT	CASSPKPDSTDTQYF
NA	few	TRBV20-1	TRBJ2-2	TGCGCGCTTGGGGGGTTTGCGAACACCGGGGAGCTGTTTTTT	CALGGFANTGELFF
NA	NA	TRBV19	TRBJ1-1	TGTGCCAGTAGTATTACCTACGGGAGAACTGAAGCTTTCTTT	CASSITYGRTEAFF
TRBD2	NA	TRBV27	TRBJ2-3	TGTGCCAGCAGGGCTACTAGCGGGGGAAGCACAGATACGCAGTATTTT	CASRATSGGSTDTQYF
NA	NA	TRBV28	TRBJ2-1	TGTGCCAGCAGTCCCAGGGCTAGGTCGGGTGAGCAGTTCTTC	CASSPRARSGEQFF
TRBD2	NA	TRBV4-2	TRBJ2-7	TGTGCCAGCAGCCAGGTCGGACTAGCCTACGAGCAGTACTTC	CASSQVGLAYEQYF
NA	NA	TRBV11-2	TRBJ2-7	TGTGCCAGCAGCCCGGGATGGGGGGACTACGAGCAGTACTTC	CASSPGWGDYEQYF
NA	NA	TRBV4-1	TRBJ2-2	TGCGCCAGCAGGACACATCTGAACACCGGGGAGCTGTTTTTT	CASRTHLNTGELFF
NA	many	TRBV15	TRBJ2-2	TGTGCCACCAGCAGAGATTTGGTTCTCGCCGGGGAGCTGTTTTTT	CATSRDLVLAGELFF
TRBD1	NA	TRBV7-9	TRBJ2-1	TGTGCCAGCAGCTTAGGACAGGGGGCTTTCAATGAGCAGTTCTTC	CASSLGQGAFNEQFF
TRBD2	NA	TRBV27	TRBJ2-1	TGTGCCAGCCAACAGGCGGGAGGGTACAATGAGCAGTTCTTC	CASQQAGGYNEQFF
NA	NA	TRBV14	TRBJ1-2	TGTGCCAGCAGCCTATCGGGTGTGATGTGGAGCTATGGCTACACCTTC	CASSLSGVMWSYGYTF
TRBD1	NA	TRBV29-1	TRBJ2-7	TGCAGCGTTGAGTCAGCGGCCGGGGACAGGGTGAGCTCCTACGAGCAGTACTTC	CSVESAAGDRVSSYEQYF
TRBD2	NA	TRBV12-3/TRBV12-4	TRBJ2-4	TGTGCCAGCAGTTTAAGTGCGGGAGAGCGGTCCAAAAACATTCAGTACTTC	CASSLSAGERSKNIQYF
TRBD1	NA	TRBV6-1	TRBJ2-5	TGTGCCAGCAGTGAAGTGGACAGGGGATGGGAAGAGACCCAGTACTTC	CASSEVDRGWEETQYF